A single sample gave rise to the 4 T cell receptor beta chains below, sequenced in a study of CD4+ T cells in melanoma. Assay: immunoSEQ multiplex PCR; the TCRdb copy retains only in-frame clones and omits some. The sample lists 120,000 to 150,000 clones; 85% to 95% were seen once. The receptor source for this set is a human donor with melanoma.

This rearrangement joins TRBV11-2 to TRBJ1-1, with 9 bases lining up with TRBD1. The CDR3 covers 15 residues. CDR1 and CDR2 from the germline V gene are SGHAT and FQNNGV. The J segment lost 1 base and the V segment lost 4 bases, leaving 4 bases of the junction unmatched. The CDR3 sequence: CASSWSGQGNTEAFF. In DNA, the CDR3 is TGTGCCAGCAGCTGGTCGGGACAGGGGAACACTGAAGCTTTCTTT.

This chain uses TRBV11-2 with TRBJ2-5; TRBD2 agrees at 13 bases. Germline-derived CDR1 and CDR2 are SGHAT and FQNNGV. There are 19 residues in the CDR3. The V and J ends lost 1 base and 7 bases, in that order; junction bases with no gene match: 15. The CDR3 loop reads CASSLALAGGRIGLGTQYF. The CDR3 DNA reads TGTGCCAGCAGCTTAGCACTAGCGGGGGGGAGGATCGGACTCGGGACCCAGTACTTC.

The rearrangement joins TRBV6-1 to TRBJ1-2; tentative D call: TRBD1 (5 bases). The V gene's germline CDR1 is MNHNS and CDR2 SASEGT. V lost 2 bases and J lost 5, with 18 bases in between. CDR3 size: 16 residues. Here the CDR3 DNA reads TGTGCCAGCAGTGAATCCTACGGGGGTCCCATGTATGGCTACACCTTC. Encoded protein: CASSESYGGPMYGYTF.

The chain links TRBV2 to TRBJ2-4; the match to TRBD1 covers 10 bases. J lost 7 bases, V lost 4 bases, and 4 bases had no gene match. The CDR3 sequence is 14 residues long. The germline gives CDR1 SNHLY, CDR2 FYNNEI. CDR3 protein: CASSARQGANIQYF. CDR3 DNA: TGTGCCAGCAGTGCCCGACAGGGGGCGAACATTCAGTACTTC.